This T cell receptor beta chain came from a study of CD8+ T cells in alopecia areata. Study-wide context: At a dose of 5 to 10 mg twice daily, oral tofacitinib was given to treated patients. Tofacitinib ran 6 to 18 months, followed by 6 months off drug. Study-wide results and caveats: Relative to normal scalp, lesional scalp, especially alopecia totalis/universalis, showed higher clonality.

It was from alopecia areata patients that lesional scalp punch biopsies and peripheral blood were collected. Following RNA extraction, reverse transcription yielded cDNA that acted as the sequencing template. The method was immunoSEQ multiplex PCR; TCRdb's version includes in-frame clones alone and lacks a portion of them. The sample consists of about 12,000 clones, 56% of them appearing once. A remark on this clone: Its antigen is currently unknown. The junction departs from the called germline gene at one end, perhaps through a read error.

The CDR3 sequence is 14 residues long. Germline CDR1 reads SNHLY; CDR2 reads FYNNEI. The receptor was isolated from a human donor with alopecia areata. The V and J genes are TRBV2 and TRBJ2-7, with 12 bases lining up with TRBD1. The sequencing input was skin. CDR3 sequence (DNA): TGTGCCAGCAGAGGGGACAGGGGGCTCCACGAGCATTACTTC. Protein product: CASRGDRGLHEHYF.